This T cell receptor (beta chain) came from a study of OX40 agonist ivuxolimab in advanced cancers. Whole-study context: Ivuxolimab is a fully human IgG2 antibody that activates OX40 (CD134). Findings of the study overall: Antigen targets of the expanded peripheral T cells went undetermined.

Generated by immunoSEQ multiplex PCR, the TCRdb table keeps only in-frame clones and is missing some. The sample gives 60,000 to 70,000 clones, 70% to 90% of which show up once; 1.3% is in the top ten. Patients were ineligible given autoimmune disease history or systemic immunosuppression. The CDR3 spans 15 residues. Per the germline V gene, CDR1 is MNHNS and CDR2 is SASEGT. Germline trimming cut 0 bases from V and 8 bases from J; bases unmatched to any gene: 6. On this clone: The antigen remains unidentified.

The chain combines TRBV6-1 with TRBJ1-2; 10 bases match TRBD1. The sequence was collected from an adult with an advanced solid tumor such as melanoma, head and neck, liver or kidney cancer. The sample was CD4+ or CD8+ T cells sorted from blood, taken in a trial of the OX40 agonist ivuxolimab. The CDR3 DNA is TGTGCCAGCAGTGAAGCGCCCGGGACAGGGGTAGGCTACACCTTC. This sequence encodes CASSEAPGTGVGYTF.